This T cell receptor (beta chain) was obtained from a study of regulatory T cells in long-lasting Graves disease. Study-wide points: Persistent cases favored TRBV28, TRBJ1-2 and TRBJ2-5. Lower TCR diversity was seen in persistent Graves' patients than in newly diagnosed ones.

Time point meaning: persistent/refractory GD, antithyroid drugs over 5 years with positive TRAb. TCR sequences were obtained from RNA taken from PBMCs. This clonotype showed up just a few times. Its antigen is as yet unknown. Construction of the TCR beta libraries employed iRepertoire HTBI primers in conjunction with Arm-PCR of CDR3 regions. TCRdb re-analysed the multiplex PCR reads in MiXCR, keeping a single row per CDR3 protein. The data hold around 460,000 distinct CDR3 sequences, with about 22% observed a single time. CDR3 size: 18 residues. Germline CDR1 is LGHNA and CDR2 is YNFKEQ. V was cut by 0 bases and J by 6 bases, with 23 bases left in between.

This chain connects TRBV4-2 to TRBJ2-5; TRBD2 is a possible D gene (5 bases). The clonotype was recovered from a female donor with Graves disease. The material was peripheral blood mononuclear cells (PBMCs), obtained when the disease was refractory, from a patient treated with antithyroid drugs. This CDR3 is CASSQDEGNKRKTQTQYF. DNA of the CDR3: TGTGCCAGCAGCCAAGATGAGGGTAATAAGCGTAAGACCCAGACCCAGTACTTC.